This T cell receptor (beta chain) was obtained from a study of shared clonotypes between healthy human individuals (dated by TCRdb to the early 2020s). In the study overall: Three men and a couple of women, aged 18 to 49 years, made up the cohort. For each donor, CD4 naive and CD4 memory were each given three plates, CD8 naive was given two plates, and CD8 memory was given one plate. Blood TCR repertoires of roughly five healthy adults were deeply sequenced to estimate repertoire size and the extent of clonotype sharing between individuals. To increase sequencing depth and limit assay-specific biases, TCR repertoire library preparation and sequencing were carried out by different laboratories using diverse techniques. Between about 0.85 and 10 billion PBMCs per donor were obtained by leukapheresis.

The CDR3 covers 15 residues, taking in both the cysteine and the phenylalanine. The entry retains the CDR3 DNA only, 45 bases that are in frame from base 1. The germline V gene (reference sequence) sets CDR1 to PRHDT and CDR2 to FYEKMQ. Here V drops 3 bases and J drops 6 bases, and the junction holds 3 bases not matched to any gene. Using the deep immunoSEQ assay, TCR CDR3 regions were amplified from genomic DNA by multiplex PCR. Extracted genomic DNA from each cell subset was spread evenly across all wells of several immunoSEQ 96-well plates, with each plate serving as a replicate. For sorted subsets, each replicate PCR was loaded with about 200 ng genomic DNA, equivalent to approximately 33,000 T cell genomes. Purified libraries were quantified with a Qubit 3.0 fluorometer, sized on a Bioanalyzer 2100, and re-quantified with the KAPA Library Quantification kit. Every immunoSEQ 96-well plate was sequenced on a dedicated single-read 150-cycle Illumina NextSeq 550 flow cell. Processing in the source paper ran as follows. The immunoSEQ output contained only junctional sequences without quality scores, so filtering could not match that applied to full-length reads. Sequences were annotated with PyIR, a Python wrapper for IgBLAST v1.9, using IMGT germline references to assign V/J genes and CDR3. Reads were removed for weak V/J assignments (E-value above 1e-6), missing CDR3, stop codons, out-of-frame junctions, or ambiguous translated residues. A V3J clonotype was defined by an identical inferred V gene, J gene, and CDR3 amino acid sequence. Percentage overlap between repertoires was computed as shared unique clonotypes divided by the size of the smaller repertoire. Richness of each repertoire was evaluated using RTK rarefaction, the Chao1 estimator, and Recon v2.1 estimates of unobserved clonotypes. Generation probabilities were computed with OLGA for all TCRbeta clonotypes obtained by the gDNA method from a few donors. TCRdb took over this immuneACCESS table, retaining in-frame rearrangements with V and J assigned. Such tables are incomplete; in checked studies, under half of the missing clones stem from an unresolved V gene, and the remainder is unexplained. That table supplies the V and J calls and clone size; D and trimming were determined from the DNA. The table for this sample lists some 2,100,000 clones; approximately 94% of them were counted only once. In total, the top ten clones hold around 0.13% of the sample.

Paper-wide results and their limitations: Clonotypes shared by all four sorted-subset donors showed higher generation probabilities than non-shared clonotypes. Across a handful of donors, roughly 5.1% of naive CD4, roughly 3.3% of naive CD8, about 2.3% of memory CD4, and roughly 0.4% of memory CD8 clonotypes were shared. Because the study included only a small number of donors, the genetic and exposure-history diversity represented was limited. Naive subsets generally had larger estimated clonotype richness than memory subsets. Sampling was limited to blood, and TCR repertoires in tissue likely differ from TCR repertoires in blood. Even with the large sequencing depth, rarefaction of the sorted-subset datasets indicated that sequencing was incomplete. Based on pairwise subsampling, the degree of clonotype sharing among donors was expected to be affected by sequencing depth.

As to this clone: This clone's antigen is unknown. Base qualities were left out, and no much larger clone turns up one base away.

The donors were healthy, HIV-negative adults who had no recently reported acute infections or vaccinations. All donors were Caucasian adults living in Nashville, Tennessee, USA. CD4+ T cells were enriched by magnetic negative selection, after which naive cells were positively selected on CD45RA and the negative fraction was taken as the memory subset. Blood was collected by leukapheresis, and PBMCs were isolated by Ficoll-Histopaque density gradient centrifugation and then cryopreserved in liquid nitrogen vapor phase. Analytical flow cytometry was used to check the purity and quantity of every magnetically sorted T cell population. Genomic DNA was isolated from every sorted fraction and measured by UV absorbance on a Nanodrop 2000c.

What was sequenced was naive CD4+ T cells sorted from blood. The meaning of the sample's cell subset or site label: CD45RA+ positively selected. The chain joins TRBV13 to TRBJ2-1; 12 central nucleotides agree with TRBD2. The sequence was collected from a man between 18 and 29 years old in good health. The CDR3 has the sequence CASSFLAGGRNEQFF. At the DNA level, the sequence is TGTGCCAGCAGCTTCCTAGCGGGGGGGCGCAATGAGCAGTTCTTC. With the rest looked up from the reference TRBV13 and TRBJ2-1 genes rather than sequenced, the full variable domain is AAGVIQSPRHLIKEKRETATLKCYPIPRHDTVYWYQQGPGQDPQFLISFYEKMQSDKGSIPDRFSAQQFSDYHSELNMSSLELGDSALYFCASSFLAGGRNEQFFGPGTRLTVL.